These 27 T cell receptor beta chains were sequenced from one sample in a study of shared clonotypes between healthy human individuals. Produced via immunoSEQ multiplex PCR; TCRdb's table is partial and in-frame only. The sample shows about 330,000 clones, approximately 79% of them seen only once. The sample comprised memory CD4+ T cells sorted from blood. As for subset: CD45RA-negative fraction. These receptors came from a man under 40 in good health.

The rearrangement uses TRBV6-9 and TRBJ2-7; a possible D gene is TRBD1 (6 bases). Trimming cost V 3 bases and J 0 bases, with 18 bases left between them. The germline V gene encodes CDR1 MNHGY and CDR2 SVAAGI. This CDR3 has 17 amino acids. CDR3 amino acids: CASSYPSDRSVSYEQYF. The CDR3 DNA is TGTGCCAGCAGTTACCCCTCCGACAGGTCGGTCTCCTACGAGCAGTACTTC.

In this sample, this clone turned up a few times. The CDR3 DNA is TGCAGCGTGGGCGACAGGGGAGATACGCAGTATTTT. It is translated as CSVGDRGDTQYF. The chain is built from TRBV29-1 and TRBJ2-3, with TRBD1 matching 8 bases. V lost 6 bases to trimming and J lost 5 bases; unmatched junction nucleotides: 4. CDR3 length: 12 amino acids. Per germline, CDR1 SQVTM and CDR2 ANQGSEA.

This clone was detected many times. V usage is TRBV28 and J usage is TRBJ2-7; D possibly uses TRBD1 or TRBD2 (5 bases each). CDR1 MDHEN and CDR2 SYDVKM come from the germline V gene. V gave up 8 bases and J gave up 4 bases, with 18 bases separating them. CDR3 length: 14 residues. The CDR3 coding sequence is TGTGCCAGCCTGGAACGGGGCCCTTTGTACGAGCAGTACTTC. Translated, it gives CASLERGPLYEQYF.

CDR3 protein: CASNLPSGSTGELFF. CDR3 DNA: TGTGCCAGCAACCTGCCTAGCGGGAGTACCGGGGAGCTGTTTTTT. The chain uses TRBV7-8 and TRBJ2-2; TRBD2 matches at 10 bases. The CDR3 extends over 15 amino acids. CDR1 and CDR2 (germline): SGHVS, FQNEAQ. With 7 bases clipped from V and 5 bases from J, the junction kept 7 bases outside the gene matches.

This clone was found once. CDR3 amino acids: CASSSPTGNEQYF. The DNA of the CDR3 is TGTGCCAGCAGCTCCCCTACAGGGAACGAGCAGTACTTC. The chain combines TRBV7-6 with TRBJ2-7, with TRBD1 as a possible D gene (6 bases). V lost 4 bases and J 5 bases, leaving 12 bases between the germline ends. This CDR3 spans 13 amino acids. The V gene's germline CDR1 is SGHVS and CDR2 FNYEAQ.

This clone has only a few counts. The chain combines TRBV2 with TRBJ1-1, with D unclear. CDR3 length equals 14 residues. CDR1 and CDR2 (germline): SNHLY, FYNNEI. V was trimmed by 4 bases and J by 1 base, leaving 10 bases between them. CDR3 bases: TGTGCCAGCAGTGGACGCGGTAAGAACACTGAAGCTTTCTTT. This encodes CASSGRGKNTEAFF.

This clone was found once. This rearrangement joins TRBV18 to TRBJ2-2, with 8 bases lining up with TRBD2. The CDR3 contains 16 residues. The V segment lost 3 bases and the J segment 1 base; nucleotides outside the gene matches: 4. CDR1 is KGHSH and CDR2 is LQKENI in the germline V gene. The CDR3 region is CASSPLAGGNTGELFF. Written as DNA, the CDR3 is TGTGCCAGCTCACCCCTTGCGGGAGGGAACACCGGGGAGCTGTTTTTT.

The rearrangement joins TRBV19 to TRBJ2-1; D is undetermined. Germline V lookup: CDR1 LNHDA, CDR2 SQIVND (reference sequence). The CDR3 consists of 14 residues. Trimming stripped 0 bases from V and 7 bases from J, with 10 bases between. The CDR3 DNA follows: TGTGCCAGTAGTATAGATGCGACCAGAAATGAGCAGTTCTTC. Translation gives CASSIDATRNEQFF.

This clone was detected only a few times. This chain joins TRBV6-1 and TRBJ1-1, with D possibly TRBD1 on 6 matching bases. With 4 bases removed from V and 4 bases from J, the gap between germline ends came to 16 bases. This CDR3 comprises 15 residues. Per germline, CDR1 MNHNS and CDR2 SASEGT. CDR3 DNA: TGTGCCAGCAGTGTAACACAGGGAGTGGGCACTGAAGCTTTCTTT. Protein product: CASSVTQGVGTEAFF.

V and J are TRBV6-1 and TRBJ2-6; D not certain. The CDR3 contains 14 residues. Germline V gives CDR1 MNHNS, CDR2 SASEGT. Trimming pared 4 bases from V and 1 base from J, leaving 5 bases between. As DNA, the CDR3 is TGTGCCAGCAGTGCGGTGTCTGGGGCCAACGTCCTGACTTTC. Encoded protein: CASSAVSGANVLTF.

The V gene is TRBV28, the J gene TRBJ1-3, with D unclear. The CDR3 has 17 residues. Germline V gene data show CDR1 as MDHEN and CDR2 as SYDVKM. V was trimmed by 5 bases and J by 4 bases, leaving 21 bases between them. Here the CDR3 reads CASSPATSPVTGNTIYF. The CDR3 DNA reads TGTGCCAGCAGTCCCGCAACGAGTCCGGTAACAGGAAACACCATATATTTT.

The chain is built from TRBV18 and TRBJ2-6, with 9 bases identical to TRBD1. J lost 7 bases, V lost 6 bases, and 25 bases had no gene match. The CDR3 extends over 21 amino acids. In germline, CDR1 is KGHSH, CDR2 LQKENI. For the CDR3, the DNA is TGTGCCAGCTCCCAACTCCGATACCCCGGGACAGGGACTTTGGGAGCCAACGTCCTGACTTTC. It encodes CASSQLRYPGTGTLGANVLTF.

V is TRBV27 and J is TRBJ1-5; D uncertain. CDR3 length equals 14 residues. Germline V gene data show CDR1 as MNHEY and CDR2 as SMNVEV (reference sequence). The germline V and J ends were trimmed by 5 bases and 0 bases, with 8 bases remaining between them. CDR3 protein: CASSAQHSNQPQHF. The CDR3, as DNA: TGTGCCAGCAGTGCGCAGCATAGCAATCAGCCCCAGCATTTT.

This clone was observed many times. This chain joins TRBV28 and TRBJ2-3, with 13 bases matching TRBD2. The V and J ends lost 6 bases and 0 bases, in that order; junction bases with no gene match: 12. The CDR3 runs 19 residues. CDR1 and CDR2 from the germline V gene are MDHEN and SYDVKM. The CDR3 sequence: CASSTGLAGYDPSTDTQYF. The DNA of the CDR3 is TGTGCCAGCAGCACGGGACTAGCGGGATACGACCCTAGCACAGATACGCAGTATTTT.

The rearrangement joins TRBV7-9 to TRBJ2-1; D perhaps matches TRBD1 (6 bases). The CDR3 is 14 amino acids. CDR1 is SEHNR and CDR2 is FQNEAQ in the germline V gene (reference sequence). V lost 1 base and J lost 5, with 9 bases in between. CDR3 sequence reads: CASSLGTVNNEQFF. CDR3 DNA sequence: TGTGCCAGCAGCTTAGGGACAGTTAACAATGAGCAGTTCTTC.

This clone was seen a few times. The chain combines TRBV19 with TRBJ2-5, with 8 bases matching TRBD1. This CDR3 is built from 15 residues. Germline V gene data show CDR1 as LNHDA and CDR2 as SQIVND (reference sequence). The ends lost 4 bases at V and 4 bases at J; junction bases unmatched: 8. CDR3: CASSNPGTGLETQYF. Here the CDR3 DNA reads TGTGCCAGTAGTAACCCGGGGACAGGTCTAGAGACCCAGTACTTC.

The J gene is TRBJ2-3, the V gene TRBV11-2; D gene ambiguous. Germline loops: CDR1 SGHAT, CDR2 FQNNGV. V dropped 1 base and J dropped 11 bases, with 10 bases sitting between them. This CDR3 region has 12 residues. CDR3 protein: CASSLGSYGQYF. The CDR3 DNA reads as TGTGCCAGCAGCTTAGGCAGCTATGGGCAGTATTTT.

The rearrangement joins TRBV11-2 to TRBJ2-1; TRBD2 matches at 16 bases. Per the germline V gene, CDR1 is SGHAT and CDR2 is FQNNGV. J gave up 9 bases and V 5 bases, and 4 bases lay outside the gene matches. The CDR3 loop spans 15 amino acids. The CDR3 region is CASSGTSGRAIEQFF. The CDR3 nucleotides are TGTGCCAGCAGCGGGACTAGCGGGAGGGCCATTGAGCAGTTCTTC.

The V and J genes are TRBV5-1 and TRBJ2-1; tentative D call: TRBD2 (6 bases). The CDR3 has 15 residues. Germline CDR1 and CDR2: SGHRS and YFSETQ. V lost 2 bases, J lost 6 bases, and 15 bases lay in between. CDR3 in amino acids: CASSLGAGNSNEQFF. The CDR3 DNA sequence: TGCGCCAGCAGCTTAGGGGCGGGAAACAGCAATGAGCAGTTCTTC.

The gene calls are TRBV2 and TRBJ2-1; 8 nucleotides line up with TRBD2. J lost 10 bases, V lost 4 bases, and 3 bases had no gene match. This CDR3 contains 12 residues. Looked up from germline, CDR1 is SNHLY and CDR2 is FYNNEI. The CDR3: CASSGSGIEQFF. As DNA, the CDR3 is TGTGCCAGCAGTGGTAGCGGGATCGAGCAGTTCTTC. The whole variable domain, remainder taken from reference TRBV2 and TRBJ2-1, is EPEVTQTPSHQVTQMGQEVILRCVPISNHLYFYWYRQILGQKVEFLVSFYNNEISEKSEIFDDQFSVERPDGSNFTLKIRSTKLEDSAMYFCASSGSGIEQFFGPGTRLTVL.

The chain couples TRBV7-6 to TRBJ1-2; TRBD1 is a possible D gene (5 bases). Germline-derived CDR1 and CDR2 are SGHVS and FNYEAQ. V was cut by 5 bases and J by 1 base, with 8 bases left in between. The CDR3 length is 13 residues. The CDR3 protein is CASSRTSNYGYTF. As DNA, the CDR3 is TGTGCCAGCAGCCGGACAAGTAACTATGGCTACACCTTC. The full variable domain, its missing parts supplied by reference TRBV7-6 and TRBJ1-2, is GAGVSQSPRYKVTKRGQDVALRCDPISGHVSLYWYRQALGQGPEFLTYFNYEAQQDKSGLPNDRFSAERPEGSISTLTIQRTEQRDSAMYRCASSRTSNYGYTFGSGTRLTVV.

The chain is built from TRBV18 and TRBJ1-2; D possibly corresponds to TRBD1 (5 bases). Deletions cut 2 bases from V and 0 bases from J, with 7 bases between. CDR3 length equals 14 residues. Germline V gene sequence: CDR1 KGHSH, CDR2 LQKENI. The CDR3 DNA follows: TGTGCCAGCTCACCAGGGGGAACTAACTATGGCTACACCTTC. Residues: CASSPGGTNYGYTF.

The chain links TRBV5-5 to TRBJ2-1; D perhaps matches TRBD2 (6 bases). V dropped 2 bases and J dropped 3 bases, with 18 bases sitting between them. The CDR3 loop spans 17 amino acids. Looked up from germline, CDR1 is SGHKS and CDR2 is YYEKEE (reference sequence). DNA for the CDR3: TGTGCCAGCAGCTTAGTTCGGAGGGCAGTGAGCTACAATGAGCAGTTCTTC. This codes for CASSLVRRAVSYNEQFF.

The CDR3 is CASSESIVSRSYNEQFF. In DNA form, the CDR3 reads TGCGCCAGCAGTGAGTCGATTGTATCCCGCTCCTACAATGAGCAGTTCTTC. The chain links TRBV10-1 to TRBJ2-1, with D unresolved. V was pared by 0 bases and J by 0 bases, with 12 bases between. The germline CDR1 and CDR2 sequences are WNHNN and SYGVQD (reference sequence). The CDR3 loop spans 17 amino acids.

The chain links TRBV7-3 to TRBJ1-5; D may be TRBD1 (6 bases). Germline V CDR1 and CDR2: SGHTA, FQGTGA. There are 16 residues in the CDR3. Trimming stripped 5 bases from V and 4 bases from J, with 18 bases between. Here the CDR3 DNA reads TGTGCCAGCAGCGCCTTAGCAGGGGCAAGTAATCAGCCCCAGCATTTT. The encoded protein is CASSALAGASNQPQHF. Drawing the rest from reference TRBV7-3 and TRBJ1-5, the complete variable domain is GAGVSQTPSNKVTEKGKYVELRCDPISGHTALYWYRQSLGQGPEFLIYFQGTGAADDSGLPNDRFFAVRPEGSVSTLKIQRTERGDSAVYLCASSALAGASNQPQHFGDGTRLSIL.

CDR3 in amino acids: CASSQATTSDEQFF. DNA for the CDR3: TGCGCCAGCAGCCAAGCCACGACTAGCGATGAGCAGTTCTTC. The V call is TRBV4-3, the J call TRBJ2-1; TRBD2 aligns across 8 bases. The V segment lost 1 base and the J segment 8 bases; nucleotides outside the gene matches: 4. Germline CDR1 is LGHNA and CDR2 is YSLEER. CDR3 length equals 14 residues.

Only a few counts were recorded for this clone. This chain connects TRBV10-3 to TRBJ2-7, with D possibly being TRBD1 (6 bases). The germline gives CDR1 ENHRY, CDR2 SYGVKD. The CDR3 is 14 residues long. The ends were cut back, 5 bases at V and 5 bases at J, with 16 bases in the middle. CDR3 in DNA: TGTGCCATCAGTAAACAGGGAAAACCGAACGAGCAGTACTTC. It specifies CAISKQGKPNEQYF.